One and the same sample provided the 2 T cell receptor beta chains below, sequenced in a study of cytomegalovirus exposure and HLA in healthy donors. A multiplex PCR was run with 60 Vbeta primers and 13 Jbeta primers. Produced via immunoSEQ multiplex PCR; TCRdb's table is partial and in-frame only. The table includes approximately 100,000 clones, about three quarters detected once. Source material: PBMCs. The receptors derive from a woman aged 35 to 49 in good health and CMV-seropositive.

This clone was found once. This chain links TRBV19 with TRBJ1-1; 7 positions match TRBD1. Looked up from germline, CDR1 is LNHDA and CDR2 is SQIVND (reference sequence). V trimming: 8 bases; J trimming: 5 bases; junction bases outside the gene matches: 14. The CDR3 runs 15 residues. The CDR3 is CASVFTGAGWTEAFF. In nucleotides, the CDR3 is TGTGCCAGTGTATTTACAGGGGCAGGTTGGACTGAAGCTTTCTTT.

The chain couples TRBV30 to TRBJ1-6, with 7 bases identical to TRBD1. The CDR3 contains 14 residues. V lost 4 bases and J lost 7; bases outside the gene matches: 7. CDR1 is GTSNPN, CDR2 SVGIG, per germline (reference sequence). DNA for the CDR3: TGTGCCTGGAAAATTCGGGGACAGAATTCACCCCTCCACTTT. Translating it yields CAWKIRGQNSPLHF.